This T cell receptor beta chain derives from a study of regulatory T cells in long-lasting Graves disease. Sample time point: newly diagnosed GD, antithyroid drugs for less than 3 months. PBMC-extracted RNA yielded the TCR library. This clonotype came up many times. The antigen is undetermined. Study-wide results and limits: Newly diagnosed Graves' patients had higher TCR diversity than persistent ones.

The authors built TCR beta libraries using iRepertoire HTBI primers and Arm-PCR of CDR3 regions. A single record per CDR3 protein comes from TCRdb applying MiXCR to the multiplex PCR reads. The repertoire has over 500,000 distinct CDR3 sequences, about 16% of them found once; the top ten carry about 11%. These same records also appear under a second study, on T cells in Graves' hyperthyroidism and ophthalmopathy. This second report adds: A model built on 13 V-J features separated ophthalmopathy from stable hyperthyroidism.

Source: peripheral blood mononuclear cells (PBMCs), taken at new diagnosis, from a patient treated with antithyroid drugs. The clonotype originates from a man aged 18 to 29 with Graves disease.

As DNA, the CDR3 is TGTGCCAGCAGTTACGGGGCCAATGAGCAGTTCTTC. Amino acids: CASSYGANEQFF. This chain links TRBV12-3 or TRBV12-4 with TRBJ2-1, with D tentatively TRBD1 or TRBD2 (5 bases each). This CDR3 has 12 amino acids. The V end was cut by 4 bases, the J end by 6 bases, with 7 bases between.